This T cell receptor (beta chain) was sequenced for a study of T-cell reconstitution after alpha-beta-depleted transplantation in children. Broader study findings: Roughly two months post-transplant, alpha-beta T cells reportedly originated from several hundred graft clones that had expanded.

In regard to this clonotype: The antigen remains undetermined.

V was trimmed by 0 bases and J by 7 bases, leaving 12 bases between them. The CDR3 is 14 amino acids. In germline, CDR1 is SGHAT, CDR2 FQNNGV. For TCRbeta, the library was prepared with unique molecular identifiers. One entry per CDR3 protein, called by TCRdb with MiXCR from the PCR reads. The sample holds under 750,000 distinct CDR3 sequences; about 21% are singletons and the top ten take over 12%. The clonotype comes from a boy in the first two years of life who had a stem cell transplant for acute myeloid leukemia, so the T cells may come from the graft donor. The V gene is TRBV11-2, the J gene TRBJ1-1; possible D gene TRBD1, 5 bases. This specimen consisted of PBMCs, mostly from graft donor cells, obtained 360 days after TCRalphabeta/CD19-depleted stem cell transplant. CDR3 protein: CASSLEVQGGEAFF. For the CDR3, the DNA is TGTGCCAGCAGCTTAGAAGTTCAGGGTGGTGAAGCTTTCTTT.